This T cell receptor beta chain was documented in a study of CD8 T cells in Susac syndrome. TCR beta was sequenced from blood CD8+ and CD4+ T cells. The patients serving as multiple sclerosis controls were treatment-naive. They had stable or active relapsing-remitting disease and fulfilled revised McDonald criteria. The authors negatively isolated CD8+ and CD4+ T cells and FACS-enriched TEMRA cells. The RNA input was roughly 0.45 to 1 ug, and it was reverse transcribed with random hexamers. MiXCR, applied by TCRdb to the immunoSEQ multiplex PCR reads, yields one record per CDR3 protein. In the table there are about 300,000 distinct CDR3 sequences, around 85% of which are singletons. There are 19 residues in the CDR3. V lost 4 bases, J lost 0 bases, and 12 bases stayed unmatched.

The source material was CD8+ T cells from PBMCs. This receptor was identified in a human donor with multiple sclerosis. J is TRBJ2-3 and V is TRBV12-3 or TRBV12-4, with 11 bases fitting TRBD2. CDR3: CASSSGTSGYFSSTDTQYF. DNA for the CDR3: TGTGCCAGCAGTTCCGGGACTAGCGGTTATTTCTCTAGCACAGATACGCAGTATTTT.